Listed below are T cell receptor beta chains from one sample, sequenced in a study of T cell responses to AZD1222 COVID-19 vaccine. Assay: immunoSEQ multiplex PCR; the TCRdb copy retains only in-frame clones and omits some. The sample carries about 130,000 clones, around 92% recorded once. This sample comprised peripheral blood, obtained on day 0 of AZD1222 vaccination. The origin of the receptors is an adult in good health. Each CDR3 is given with its conserved first and last residue. Each record gives: D gene, J gene, clone size, V gene, CDR3 DNA, CDR3 protein. D genes are given only for firm matches. Clone size is not always given. Where it is, it says once, few, many or a class for expanded clones.

. TRBJ2-7 . TRBV18 TGTGCCAGCTCAGCAGGGGTGGACGAGCAGTACTTC CASSAGVDEQYF
TRBD1 TRBJ1-5 . TRBV28 TGTGCCAGCAGTCCAAGACAGGGGAAATCAAATCAGCCCCAGCATTTT CASSPRQGKSNQPQHF
. TRBJ2-5 . TRBV5-1 TGCGCCAGCAGCATGGACGGAAGCCAAGAGACCCAGTACTTC CASSMDGSQETQYF
. TRBJ1-1 . TRBV12-3/TRBV12-4 TGTGCCAGCAGTTTGCTCGGGGGGACGGAGTCTTTCTTT CASSLLGGTESFF
. TRBJ1-4 . TRBV9 TGTGCCAGCAGCGTTGGGACCGCCGAAAAACTGTTTTTT CASSVGTAEKLFF
. TRBJ2-7 . TRBV29-1 TGCAGCGTGCAGACAGGACCAAACTACGAGCAGTACTTC CSVQTGPNYEQYF
. TRBJ1-2 . TRBV6-5 TGTGCCAGCAGCAATGACCGAGTCTATGGCTACACCTTC CASSNDRVYGYTF
. TRBJ2-7 once TRBV28 TGTGCCAGCAGTTTACTCTTAGGGGAAGCCTACGAGCAGTACTTC CASSLLLGEAYEQYF
. TRBJ2-1 . TRBV5-1 TGCGCCAGCAGCCCCGGGACTTCAAATGAGCAGTTCTTC CASSPGTSNEQFF
. TRBJ2-7 . TRBV7-8 TGTGCCAGCAGACCAAGCGTGTTAGCGGACGAGCAGTACTTC CASRPSVLADEQYF
. TRBJ1-2 . TRBV6-5 TGTGCCAGCAGCCCGCTTGGGGGCGGCTATGGCTACACCTTC CASSPLGGGYGYTF
. TRBJ2-5 . TRBV7-3 TGTGCCAGCAGCCTGGGGTCCCGGGAGACCCAGTACTTC CASSLGSRETQYF
TRBD2 TRBJ2-2 once TRBV4-1 TGCGCCAGCAGCCAAGGGCGGTTGGGACTAGCGGACACCGGGGAGCTGTTTTTT CASSQGRLGLADTGELFF
TRBD1 TRBJ2-2 . TRBV3-1/TRBV3-2 TGTGCCAGCCCGGGGGGTGACAGGGGGCAAACCGGGGAGCTGTTTTTT CASPGGDRGQTGELFF
TRBD1 TRBJ1-6 . TRBV5-6 TGTGCCAGCAGCTTTCCAGGGACAGTGGGGGATTCACCCCTCCACTTT CASSFPGTVGDSPLHF
TRBD1 TRBJ2-7 once TRBV7-2 TGTGCCAGCAGTTCCGGGACAGGGGGCAACGAGCAGTACTTC CASSSGTGGNEQYF
. TRBJ1-1 . TRBV6-5 TGTGCCAGCAGCGCGTTATCAGGGCTGAACACTGAAGCTTTCTTT CASSALSGLNTEAFF
. TRBJ2-1 . TRBV6-5 TGTGCCATCCTGGATTACCTCAATGAGCAGTTCTTC CAILDYLNEQFF
. TRBJ1-5 . TRBV5-1 TGCGCCAGCAGCCCCGGGGAACGCCCTACAAATCAGCCCCAGCATTTT CASSPGERPTNQPQHF
. TRBJ2-1 . TRBV10-1 TGCGCCAGCAGTGAGGACAGAAGATACAATGAGCAGTTCTTC CASSEDRRYNEQFF
. TRBJ1-2 . TRBV5-1 TGCGCCAGCAGCTTGATCTTGGAGCAGGATGGCTACACCTTC CASSLILEQDGYTF
. TRBJ1-6 . TRBV28 TGTGCCAGCATGCTACAGTATTCACCCCTCCACTTT CASMLQYSPLHF
. TRBJ1-6 once TRBV9 TGTGCCAGCAGCGGGTTTAGATTTGGGGATAATTCACCCCTCCACTTT CASSGFRFGDNSPLHF
. TRBJ2-1 . TRBV30 TGTGCCTGGAGTGTAGGAGGGCGGACACACAATGAGCAGTTCTTC CAWSVGGRTHNEQFF
TRBD1 TRBJ2-5 . TRBV2 TGTGCCAGCAGTGAAGCGACAGGGCCAGGGGCCCAGTACTTC CASSEATGPGAQYF
. TRBJ1-4 . TRBV10-3 TGTGCCGCGGGACCTTATCCGCCAACTAATGAAAAACTGTTTTTT CAAGPYPPTNEKLFF
. TRBJ2-5 few TRBV28 TGTGCCAGCAGACCGACTAGTCCGGCTAAGGAGACCCAGTACTTC CASRPTSPAKETQYF
TRBD1 TRBJ1-2 . TRBV28 TGTGCCAGCAAAACGGCAGGGGGCGCGGCGAACTATGGCTACACCTTC CASKTAGGAANYGYTF